What follows are 3 T cell receptor beta chains derived from one specimen sequenced in a study of cytomegalovirus exposure and HLA in healthy donors. The PCR made use of 60 Vbeta and 13 Jbeta primers. Only in-frame clones appear in the TCRdb table, and some are missing; sequencing was by immunoSEQ multiplex PCR. The sample contains 100,000 or so clones, 75% to 80% of which appear only once. Sequencing input: PBMCs. Every receptor here comes from a male donor in good health and CMV-seropositive.

J is TRBJ1-4 and V is TRBV28; D is perhaps TRBD1 (5 bases). V lost 3 bases to trimming and J lost 4 bases, with 12 bases between them. Germline CDR1 reads MDHEN; CDR2 reads SYDVKM. The CDR3 runs 15 residues. CDR3 sequence reads: CASSFGGGYNEKLFF. The CDR3 DNA sequence: TGTGCCAGCAGTTTTGGGGGGGGATATAATGAAAAACTGTTTTTT.

The genes are TRBV7-3 and TRBJ2-1; TRBD2 matches 9 bases. The V gene end was trimmed by 6 bases and the J gene end by 4 bases; junction bases not matched to a gene: 4. The germline V gene has CDR1 SGHTA and CDR2 FQGTGA. CDR3 length: 14 residues. The CDR3: CASSPTSGYNEQFF. DNA for the CDR3: TGTGCCAGCAGTCCGACTAGCGGTTACAATGAGCAGTTCTTC.

The chain has TRBV4-1 and TRBJ2-2; tentatively, D is TRBD2 (6 bases). Germline CDR1 reads MGHRA; CDR2 reads YSYEKL. The CDR3 consists of 15 residues. V gave up 3 bases and J gave up 2 bases, with 10 bases separating them. The CDR3 here is CASSQVDYNTGELFF. The DNA for the CDR3 is TGCGCCAGCAGCCAGGTGGACTATAACACCGGGGAGCTGTTTTTT.